What follows are 14 T cell receptor beta chains derived from one specimen sequenced in a study of early T cells in non-severe SARS-CoV-2 infection (dated by TCRdb to the early 2020s). The receptor library was made with 5' RACE. The run used a NextSeq 500. The public reads were reanalyzed by TCRdb: fastp trimming at Q25, MiXCR alignment, in-frame beta chains only. Rows merge per CDR3 protein into single entries with the most common DNA and genes. Across this sample there are roughly 41,000 distinct CDR3 sequences, with 5.8% seen only once. The ten largest account for about 26% of the sample. The specimen sequenced was whole blood. Receptor source: an adult who was a healthcare worker with PCR-confirmed SARS-CoV-2 infection or an uninfected control (not recorded which).

Of note for this clonotype: A read error may explain this, as a much larger clone is one base away. V gene TRBV7-2 combines with J gene TRBJ1-1, with a weak D call TRBD1 (5 bases). The V end was cut by 3 bases, the J end by 10 bases, with 12 bases between. The CDR3 contains 12 residues. Germline loops: CDR1 SGHTA, CDR2 FQGNSA. CDR3 nucleotides: TGTGCCAGCAGCTTCGAACTGGGGCGAGCTTTCTTT. Protein product: CASSFELGRAFF.

This clonotype was observed many times. This chain links TRBV11-1 with TRBJ2-5; a weak D match, TRBD2 (6 bases). Germline CDR1 reads SGHAT; CDR2 reads FQDESV (reference sequence). V was trimmed by 3 bases and J by 1 base, leaving 12 bases between them. This CDR3 comprises 15 residues. The CDR3 sequence is CASSLNSGGQETQYF. In DNA form, the CDR3 reads TGTGCCAGCAGCTTGAATAGCGGAGGCCAAGAGACCCAGTACTTC.

This clonotype was counted ten times or more. This chain uses TRBV25-1 with TRBJ2-3; 8 bases line up with TRBD2. Unmatched junction bases numbered 9, after V lost 5 bases and J lost 5 bases. The V gene's germline CDR1 is MGHDK and CDR2 SYGVNS. CDR3 length: 15 residues. CDR3 protein: CASSLVGSGGDTQYF. DNA of the CDR3: TGTGCCAGCAGTTTGGTTGGGAGCGGGGGAGATACGCAGTATTTT.

This clonotype was counted at least ten times. This rearrangement joins TRBV5-1 to TRBJ1-6, with D hard to call. The germline CDR1 and CDR2 sequences are SGHRS and YFSETQ. With 0 bases removed from V and 6 bases from J, the gap between germline ends came to 4 bases. This CDR3 has 13 amino acids. The CDR3 spells CASSLDPNSPLHF. CDR3 sequence (DNA): TGCGCCAGCAGCTTGGATCCTAATTCACCCCTCCACTTT.

This clonotype was picked up many times. The chain couples TRBV5-1 to TRBJ2-1; a possible D gene is TRBD1 (5 bases). Between the trimmed V and J ends, which lost 2 bases and 2 bases, there was a span of 8 bases. From germline, CDR1 is SGHRS and CDR2 YFSETQ. This CDR3 is built from 14 residues. The chain's CDR3 is CASSFDRTYNEQFF. The CDR3 nucleotides are TGCGCCAGCAGCTTTGACAGAACCTACAATGAGCAGTTCTTC.

This clonotype was seen repeatedly, ten times or more. The V gene is TRBV5-4, the J gene TRBJ1-1; 10 positions match TRBD1. This CDR3 is 15 amino acids long. After removal of 4 bases from V and 4 bases from J, the junction contained 7 bases not matched to a gene. Germline-derived CDR1 and CDR2 are SGHNT and YYREEE (reference sequence). The CDR3 sequence is CASSPAGQGFTEAFF. The CDR3 DNA sequence: TGTGCCAGCAGCCCGGCGGGACAGGGGTTCACTGAAGCTTTCTTT.

This clonotype was counted many times. The rearrangement joins TRBV28 to TRBJ2-1; 13 bases map to TRBD2. The CDR3 has 16 amino acids. Germline CDR1 MDHEN, CDR2 SYDVKM. The V gene end was trimmed by 5 bases and the J gene end by 4 bases; junction bases not matched to a gene: 5. The CDR3 loop is CASSPTSGRKYNEQFF. The CDR3 DNA follows: TGTGCCAGCAGTCCGACTAGCGGGAGGAAGTACAATGAGCAGTTCTTC.

The chain is built from TRBV10-3 and TRBJ1-2, with a possible D match to TRBD1 (6 bases). This CDR3 comprises 15 residues. Trimming took 0 bases from V and 4 from J, leaving 12 bases between them. Germline assignment: CDR1 ENHRY and CDR2 SYGVKD. CDR3 residues: CAISESGQFSYGYTF. CDR3 nucleotides: TGTGCCATCAGTGAGTCGGGACAATTTTCCTATGGCTACACCTTC.

This clonotype was detected many times. V usage is TRBV11-2 and J usage is TRBJ2-7; 7 bases agree with TRBD2. V trimming: 4 bases; J trimming: 12 bases; junction bases outside the gene matches: 12. The germline V gene has CDR1 SGHAT and CDR2 FQNNGV. The CDR3 is 13 amino acids. The CDR3 DNA is TGTGCCAGCAGCTCTTTCCTAGCGGACGAGTGGTACTTC. This encodes CASSSFLADEWYF. The variable domain in full, completed from reference TRBV11-2 and TRBJ2-7, reads EAGVAQSPRYKIIEKRQSVAFWCNPISGHATLYWYQQILGQGPKLLIQFQNNGVVDDSQLPKDRFSAERLKGVDSTLKIQPAKLEDSAVYLCASSSFLADEWYFGPGTRLTVT.

At least ten counts were recorded for this clonotype. The rearrangement links TRBV19 to TRBJ1-5; D unclear. This CDR3 spans 14 amino acids. CDR1 and CDR2 from the germline V gene are LNHDA and SQIVND (reference sequence). The ends were cut back, 4 bases at V and 3 bases at J, with 10 bases in the middle. This CDR3 reads CASSRDVDNQPQHF. DNA of the CDR3: TGTGCCAGTAGTAGGGATGTCGACAATCAGCCCCAGCATTTT.

The sample holds many counts of this clonotype. The chain uses TRBV20-1 and TRBJ2-1, with 7 bases identical to TRBD1. Germline CDR1 and CDR2: DFQATT and SNEGSKA (reference sequence). J was trimmed by 5 bases and V by 4 bases; bases with no gene match: 11. The CDR3 sequence is 15 residues long. CDR3 in amino acids: CSAIEVEGGDNEQFF. CDR3 sequence (DNA): TGCAGTGCTATCGAAGTTGAAGGGGGCGACAATGAGCAGTTCTTC.

The sample holds many counts of this clonotype. The J gene is TRBJ2-3, the V gene TRBV28, with 14 bases identical to TRBD2. The CDR3 has 17 amino acids. V trimming: 6 bases; J trimming: 0 bases; junction bases outside the gene matches: 5. Germline V CDR1 and CDR2: MDHEN, SYDVKM. The CDR3 loop is CASSWTSGRKSTDTQYF. The CDR3 DNA is TGTGCCAGCAGCTGGACTAGCGGGAGGAAAAGCACAGATACGCAGTATTTT. Full variable domain (missing parts from reference TRBV28 and TRBJ2-3): DVKVTQSSRYLVKRTGEKVFLECVQDMDHENMFWYRQDPGLGLRLIYFSYDVKMKEKGDIPEGYSVSREKKERFSLILESASTNQTSMYLCASSWTSGRKSTDTQYFGPGTRLTVL.

The sample holds many counts of this clonotype. The chain employs TRBV7-9 and TRBJ2-5; unclear D gene. Germline CDR1 and CDR2: SEHNR and FQNEAQ (reference sequence). Trimming removed 0 bases from V and 2 bases from J, with 7 bases in between. The length of the CDR3 is 14 residues. CDR3 in amino acids: CASSLAAQQETQYF. As DNA, the CDR3 is TGTGCCAGCAGCTTAGCTGCACAGCAAGAGACCCAGTACTTC.

This clonotype was detected only a few times. The chain links TRBV20-1 to TRBJ2-6; 7 bases match TRBD1. The CDR3 contains 15 residues. Germline V lookup: CDR1 DFQATT, CDR2 SNEGSKA (reference sequence). Trimming took 1 base from V and 0 from J; bases not matched to a gene: 0. The CDR3 sequence is CSARGQGSGANVLTF. The CDR3 nucleotides are TGCAGTGCTAGAGGACAGGGCTCTGGGGCCAACGTCCTGACTTTC.